A single T cell receptor beta chain is shown here with its context. This specimen belongs to a study of T cells expressing NK-cell markers. Whole-study context: Each TCR beta repertoire originated in sorted T cells that were CD3+CD56+NKG2C+, CD3+CD56+NKG2C- or CD3+CD56-NKG2C+.

With UMIs, 5'RACE template switching was used to make TCR beta cDNA. TCRdb re-analyzed the 5' RACE reads; it lists each CDR3 protein once, without DNA. Its table lists 300,000 to 500,000 distinct CDR3 sequences. CDR3 length: 16 amino acids. CDR1 MNHEY and CDR2 SVGAGI come from the germline V gene. The source material was blood T cells: a sorted CD56 or NKG2C T cell subset, CD4+ or CD8+ T cells, or bulk PBMC T cells (not recorded which). This sequence originates from a woman aged 50 to 60 in good health. The gene calls are TRBV6-5 and TRBJ2-2; there is no DNA to check the TCRdb D call of TRBD2. This CDR3 is CASSTPAGGLGGELFF.